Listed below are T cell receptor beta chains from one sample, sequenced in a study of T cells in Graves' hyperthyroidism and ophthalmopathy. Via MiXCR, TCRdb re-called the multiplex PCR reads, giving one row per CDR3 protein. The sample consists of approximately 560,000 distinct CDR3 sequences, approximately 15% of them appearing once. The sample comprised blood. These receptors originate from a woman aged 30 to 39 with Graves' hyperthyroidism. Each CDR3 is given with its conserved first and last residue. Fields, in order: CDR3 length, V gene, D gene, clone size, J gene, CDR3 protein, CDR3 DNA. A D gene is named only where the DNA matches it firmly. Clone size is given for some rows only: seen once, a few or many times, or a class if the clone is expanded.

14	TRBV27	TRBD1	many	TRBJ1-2	CASAGGTGEGGYTF	TGTGCCAGCGCTGGAGGAACAGGGGAGGGAGGCTACACCTTC
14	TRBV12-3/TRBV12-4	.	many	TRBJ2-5	CASSPGWSLRTQYF	TGTGCCAGCAGCCCCGGATGGTCCCTGAGGACCCAGTACTTC
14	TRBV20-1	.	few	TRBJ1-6	CSARERRGSSPLHF	TGCAGTGCGAGAGAAAGACGGGGGTCTTCACCCCTCCACTTT
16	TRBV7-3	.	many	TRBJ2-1	CASSSLRAKSYNEQFF	TGTGCCAGCAGCTCCCTCCGAGCGAAATCCTACAATGAGCAGTTCTTC
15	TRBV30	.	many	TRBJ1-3	CAWSPRVGAGNTIYF	TGTGCCTGGAGTCCCAGGGTGGGGGCTGGAAACACCATATATTTT
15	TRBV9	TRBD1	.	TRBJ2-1	CASSTRTGTGNEQLF	TGTGCCAGCAGCACTCGGACAGGGACTGGTAATGAGCAGCTCTTC
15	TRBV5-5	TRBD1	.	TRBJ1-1	CASSLTGVPNTEAFF	TGTGCCAGCAGCTTAACAGGGGTGCCGAACACTGAAGCTTTCTTT
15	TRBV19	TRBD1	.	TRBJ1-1	CASSGTGRRNTEAFF	TGTGCCAGTAGTGGGACAGGGAGAAGGAACACTGAAGCTTTCTTT
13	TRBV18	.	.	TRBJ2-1	CASLEGRMYEQFF	TGTGCCAGCTTGGAGGGCCGAATGTATGAGCAGTTCTTC
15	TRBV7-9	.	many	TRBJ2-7	CASSLIRQVGEEQYF	TGTGCCAGCAGCTTAATTAGGCAGGTCGGGGAGGAGCAGTACTTC
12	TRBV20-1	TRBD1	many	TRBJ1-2	CSAPGQGDGYTF	TGCAGTGCACCTGGACAGGGCGATGGCTACACCTTC
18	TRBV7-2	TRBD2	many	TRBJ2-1	CASSPRTNGRASYNEQFF	TGTGCCAGCAGCCCCCGGACTAACGGGAGGGCCTCCTACAATGAGCAGTTCTTC
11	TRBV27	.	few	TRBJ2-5	CASSFNGAQYF	TGTGCCAGCAGTTTTAATGGGGCCCAGTACTTC
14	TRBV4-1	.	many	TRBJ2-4	CASSQIGLRNIQYF	TGCGCCAGCAGCCAAATCGGCCTCCGGAACATTCAGTACTTC
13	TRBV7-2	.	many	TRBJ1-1	CASSSQGGTEAFF	TGTGCCAGCAGCTCGCAGGGAGGCACTGAAGCTTTCTTT